This TCR beta chain was recorded in a study of T cells expressing NK-cell markers (dated by TCRdb to about 2020). Notes on the research overall: In sorted CD3+CD56+NKG2C+, CD3+CD56+NKG2C- and CD3+CD56-NKG2C+ T-cell subsets from several donors, TCR beta-chain repertoires were profiled. All eight donors whose samples were sequenced were randomly selected healthy volunteers, three of them men and five women. Sequencing of the libraries produced 2 x 150 bp reads on Illumina HiSeq 2000/2500, MiSeq or NextSeq. Of the eight sequenced donors, seven were found to be HCMV-seropositive and one was found to be HCMV-seronegative. Findings and caveats that apply to the study as a whole: It remained unclear whether the expanded NKG2C-expressing T cell clones were specific for HCMV antigens. Those dominant clonotypes were again the most abundant among CD3+CD56-NKG2C+ cells in a handful of donors, at roughly 25-60.1%. For six donors, the dominant CD3+CD56+NKG2C+ clonotypes were among the top 10 CD8+ clonotypes and accounted for about 1.0-7.0% of CD8+ T cells.

The germline V gene sets CDR1 to KGHSH and CDR2 to LQKENI. The CDR3 starts with the cysteine, ends with the phenylalanine, and has 13 residues. DNA is not recorded here. TCRdb records Illumina HiSeq 2000 as the sequencer. 5'RACE template switching, by which a universal primer site and unique molecular identifiers were added, was used to make TCR beta cDNA libraries. Synthesis of cDNA was primed from the TCR beta constant segment and was followed by two consecutive PCR amplification steps. In the paper's pipeline: Reads were demultiplexed and grouped by UMI with MIGEC, and clonotypes were assembled and quantified with MiTCR. To remove erroneous sequences, TCR cDNA sequences were retained only when supported by two or more reads. The tcR package was used for downstream repertoire analysis, and clonotypes were matched across fractions by CDR3 nucleotide sequence plus V segment. VDJmatch was used to annotate antigen specificity against VDJdb, with one amino acid substitution in CDR3 permitted. With the reads reprocessed by TCRdb, a single entry stands for each CDR3 protein sequence and no DNA is reported. The V and J calls reflect TCRdb's pipeline rather than the authors' work. The sample's records list about 380,000 distinct CDR3 sequences. The leading ten clones occupy roughly 5.4% of the sample.

A commercial ELISA kit detecting HCMV-specific IgG in serum was used to determine HCMV serostatus. Peripheral blood mononuclear cells were isolated from blood by Ficoll density gradient centrifugation. On this clonotype itself: The antigen it recognizes is unknown.

This chain joins TRBV18 to TRBJ2-5. The TCR was taken from a man aged 18 to 70 in good health. The specimen was blood T cells: a sorted CD56 or NKG2C T cell subset, CD4+ or CD8+ T cells, or bulk PBMC T cells (not recorded which). The encoded CDR3 is CASSPEHQETQYF.